What follows are 26 T cell receptor beta chains derived from one specimen sequenced in a study of Ad26.COV2.S vaccination and SARS-CoV-2 variants. The method was immunoSEQ multiplex PCR; TCRdb's version includes in-frame clones alone and lacks a portion of them. The top ten hold around 4.5% of the sample, which has 400,000 to 450,000 clones, around 91% seen once. Indicated treatment: over 15 received Ad26.COV2.S at low or high dose, single or two shots; about 5 received placebo; per-sample allocation not given. At day 63 after the first vaccine or placebo injection, samples were drawn. The source material was peripheral blood, sampled in a trial of Ad26.COV2.S vaccine versus placebo. These receptors were obtained from a person between 18 and 65 years old who received the Ad26.COV2.S COVID-19 vaccine or a placebo.

The chain joins TRBV5-4 to TRBJ2-5; TRBD1 matches at 7 bases. Looked up from germline, CDR1 is SGHNT and CDR2 is YYREEE (reference sequence). Trimming took 5 bases from V and 5 from J; bases not matched to a gene: 12. The CDR3 is made up of 15 amino acids. The CDR3 loop reads CASSKGQAVMETQYF. In DNA form, the CDR3 reads TGTGCCAGCAGTAAAGGACAGGCCGTTATGGAGACCCAGTACTTC.

This chain uses TRBV24-1 with TRBJ2-1; 10 bases match TRBD1. Trimming cost V 2 bases and J 5 bases; bases outside gene matches: 2. The CDR3 length is 15 residues. Germline V gene lookup returns CDR1 KGHDR and CDR2 SFDVKD. This CDR3 is CATSDYGQGDNEQFF. CDR3 DNA sequence: TGTGCCACCAGTGATTACGGACAGGGGGACAATGAGCAGTTCTTC.

The chain employs TRBV28 and TRBJ2-7; 10 nucleotides match TRBD2. Looked up from germline, CDR1 is MDHEN and CDR2 is SYDVKM. The V and J ends lost 6 bases and 0 bases, in that order; junction bases with no gene match: 8. The CDR3 sequence is 16 residues long. CDR3 coding DNA: TGTGCCAGCAGCCGTAGACTAGCGGGCTACTCCTACGAGCAGTACTTC. Translating gives CASSRRLAGYSYEQYF.

The chain combines TRBV7-6 with TRBJ1-1; the match to TRBD1 covers 7 bases. V shed 6 bases and J 3 bases; nucleotides not matched to a gene: 10. The CDR3 totals 15 residues. Per the germline V gene, CDR1 is SGHVS and CDR2 is FNYEAQ. The CDR3 sequence is CASSSKGAGDTEAFF. CDR3 nucleotides: TGTGCCAGCAGTTCTAAGGGGGCTGGGGACACTGAAGCTTTCTTT.

The rearrangement links TRBV7-2 to TRBJ2-7; 8 positions agree with TRBD2. V gave up 1 base and J gave up 5 bases; unmatched junction bases: 7. Germline CDR1 and CDR2: SGHTA and FQGNSA. The length of the CDR3 is 15 residues. The CDR3 spells CASSLVAGPFNEQYF. In DNA form, the CDR3 reads TGTGCCAGCAGCTTAGTAGCGGGACCCTTCAACGAGCAGTACTTC.

The CDR3 protein is CASSTSGQETQYF. Written as DNA, the CDR3 is TGTGCCAGTAGTACAAGCGGCCAAGAGACCCAGTACTTC. The V gene is TRBV19, the J gene TRBJ2-5; D possibly corresponds to TRBD2 (5 bases). V shed 4 bases and J shed 1 base, with 7 bases lying between them. There are 13 residues in the CDR3. CDR1 and CDR2 from the germline V gene are LNHDA and SQIVND (reference sequence).

The chain combines TRBV20-1 with TRBJ1-2; a possible D gene is TRBD1 (5 bases). Deletions cut 6 bases from V and 6 bases from J, with 11 bases between. This CDR3 comprises 11 residues. Germline CDR1 reads DFQATT; CDR2 reads SNEGSKA (reference sequence). CDR3 region: CSARRDHGYTF. In nucleotides, the CDR3 is TGCAGTGCGCGCCGGGACCATGGCTACACCTTC.

The rearrangement links TRBV5-4 to TRBJ1-2; tentatively, D is TRBD1 (6 bases). Per the germline V gene, CDR1 is SGHNT and CDR2 is YYREEE (reference sequence). CDR3 length: 15 amino acids. Between the trimmed V and J ends, which lost 5 bases and 8 bases, there was a span of 22 bases. The CDR3 loop is CASRSPGGQLVGYTF. The CDR3 DNA is TGTGCCAGCAGGTCCCCGGGGGGCCAACTTGTCGGCTACACCTTC. The complete variable domain, with remaining parts taken from reference TRBV5-4 and TRBJ1-2, reads ETGVTQSPTHLIKTRGQQVTLRCSSQSGHNTVSWYQQALGQGPQFIFQYYREEENGRGNFPPRFSGLQFPNYSSELNVNALELDDSALYLCASRSPGGQLVGYTFGSGTRLTVV.

Regarding this clone: This specimen includes other DNA sequences encoding the same CDR3. The chain employs TRBV24-1 and TRBJ2-7, with D unclear. This CDR3 is 11 amino acids long. The germline gives CDR1 KGHDR, CDR2 SFDVKD. The germline V and J ends were trimmed by 3 bases and 4 bases, with 3 bases remaining between them. CDR3 DNA: TGTGCCACCAGTGATACATACGAGCAGTACTTC. Its translation is CATSDTYEQYF.

The J gene is TRBJ2-5, the V gene TRBV19; 10 bases are shared with TRBD1. V was clipped by 5 bases and J by 5 bases; unmatched bases: 8. The CDR3 covers 15 residues. The germline gives CDR1 LNHDA, CDR2 SQIVND (reference sequence). CDR3 protein: CASSVGTGAGETQYF. DNA for the CDR3: TGTGCCAGTAGTGTTGGGACAGGGGCTGGGGAGACCCAGTACTTC.

The chain carries TRBV18 and TRBJ1-1; 9 bases match TRBD1. The junction had 11 bases not matched to a gene; V was cut back by 4 bases and J by 5 bases. Germline values: CDR1 KGHSH, CDR2 LQKENI. The CDR3 length is 16 residues. For the CDR3, the DNA is TGTGCCAGCTCACTCAACCGGGACAGGGCGAGAACTGAAGCTTTCTTT. This encodes CASSLNRDRARTEAFF.

V usage is TRBV11-2 and J usage is TRBJ2-1; 12 bases line up with TRBD2. Germline V gene sequence: CDR1 SGHAT, CDR2 FQNNGV. This CDR3 is 18 amino acids long. The ends lost 5 bases at V and 5 bases at J; junction bases unmatched: 13. The CDR3 DNA follows: TGTGCCAGCAGCCCGGGACTAGCGGGTCCCTCGGGAGACAATGAGCAGTTCTTC. It translates to CASSPGLAGPSGDNEQFF. The complete variable domain, with remaining parts taken from reference TRBV11-2 and TRBJ2-1, reads EAGVAQSPRYKIIEKRQSVAFWCNPISGHATLYWYQQILGQGPKLLIQFQNNGVVDDSQLPKDRFSAERLKGVDSTLKIQPAKLEDSAVYLCASSPGLAGPSGDNEQFFGPGTRLTVL.

The chain joins TRBV11-3 to TRBJ2-2; 7 positions match TRBD1. V shed 5 bases, J shed 5 bases, and the junction held 5 bases outside the gene matches. CDR3 length: 14 amino acids. Germline values: CDR1 SGHNT, CDR2 YENEEA. This chain's CDR3 is CASSPDRVTGELFF. CDR3 nucleotide sequence: TGTGCCAGCAGCCCCGACAGGGTGACCGGGGAGCTGTTTTTT.

The chain recombines TRBV7-2 with TRBJ2-4; D call uncertain. CDR3 size: 15 residues. CDR1 is SGHTA, CDR2 FQGNSA, per germline. Trimming removed 1 base at V and 5 bases at J, with 12 bases between. The CDR3 loop reads CASSLDLPTQNIQYF. The CDR3 DNA is TGTGCCAGCAGCTTAGATCTACCAACCCAAAACATTCAGTACTTC. Full variable domain (missing parts from reference TRBV7-2 and TRBJ2-4): GAGVSQSPSNKVTEKGKDVELRCDPISGHTALYWYRQSLGQGLEFLIYFQGNSAPDKSGLPSDRFSAERTGGSVSTLTIQRTQQEDSAVYLCASSLDLPTQNIQYFGAGTRLSVL.

The genes are TRBV11-2 and TRBJ2-1; D is perhaps TRBD1 or TRBD2 (5 bases each). V was shortened by 5 bases and J by 9 bases, with 11 bases between the two germline ends. CDR1 SGHAT and CDR2 FQNNGV come from the germline V gene. This CDR3 has 12 amino acids. CDR3: CASSRRGGEQFF. CDR3 in DNA: TGTGCCAGCAGCCGACGGGGCGGTGAGCAGTTCTTC. Full variable domain (remainder filled in from reference TRBV11-2 and TRBJ2-1): EAGVAQSPRYKIIEKRQSVAFWCNPISGHATLYWYQQILGQGPKLLIQFQNNGVVDDSQLPKDRFSAERLKGVDSTLKIQPAKLEDSAVYLCASSRRGGEQFFGPGTRLTVL.

The rearrangement links TRBV28 to TRBJ2-7; 12 bases match TRBD2. Per germline, CDR1 MDHEN and CDR2 SYDVKM. The CDR3 is 20 residues long. V lost 5 bases to trimming and J lost 3 bases; unmatched junction nucleotides: 20. The CDR3 loop reads CASSPRTMGLTSGSVYEQYF. The DNA of the CDR3 is TGTGCCAGCAGTCCGCGTACTATGGGGTTGACTAGCGGGAGTGTCTACGAGCAGTACTTC.

The chain is built from TRBV9 and TRBJ2-3; a weak D match, TRBD1 (7 bases). Germline CDR1 reads SGDLS; CDR2 reads YYNGEE. The CDR3 extends over 16 amino acids. Trimming cost V 4 bases and J 1 base, with 16 bases left between them. The CDR3 coding sequence is TGTGCCAGCAGCCCCTTCGGAGGGGGCGGCACAGATACGCAGTATTTT. Its protein is CASSPFGGGGTDTQYF.

V gene TRBV11-2 combines with J gene TRBJ2-7, with 10 bases fitting TRBD1. In germline, CDR1 is SGHAT, CDR2 FQNNGV. With 2 bases clipped from V and 5 bases from J, the junction kept 3 bases outside the gene matches. This CDR3 spans 14 amino acids. This chain's CDR3 is CASSLRGTGDEQYF. The CDR3 DNA is TGTGCCAGCAGCTTAAGGGGGACAGGGGACGAGCAGTACTTC. The full variable domain, with the rest looked up from reference TRBV11-2 and TRBJ2-7, is EAGVAQSPRYKIIEKRQSVAFWCNPISGHATLYWYQQILGQGPKLLIQFQNNGVVDDSQLPKDRFSAERLKGVDSTLKIQPAKLEDSAVYLCASSLRGTGDEQYFGPGTRLTVT.

The V gene is TRBV28, the J gene TRBJ1-5; D unclear. Per the germline V gene, CDR1 is MDHEN and CDR2 is SYDVKM. The CDR3 is 15 amino acids. V was shortened by 3 bases and J by 6 bases, with 15 bases between the two germline ends. Here the CDR3 DNA reads TGTGCCAGCAGTTTGGGCCTTCTGGGCGCTCAGCCCCAGCATTTT. Its translation: CASSLGLLGAQPQHF.

This clone was detected once. The rearrangement links TRBV30 to TRBJ2-3, with no clear D. V lost 0 bases, J lost 0 bases, and 10 bases lay in between. The CDR3 runs 15 residues. Per the germline V gene, CDR1 is GTSNPN and CDR2 is SVGIG (reference sequence). CDR3 protein: CAWSVGSTSTDTQYF. The CDR3 nucleotides read TGTGCCTGGAGTGTAGGCAGTACTAGCACAGATACGCAGTATTTT.

The V gene is TRBV5-1, the J gene TRBJ1-1; no definite D call. CDR3 size: 14 residues. Germline V gene lookup returns CDR1 SGHRS and CDR2 YFSETQ. Trimming stripped 4 bases from V and 1 base from J, with 11 bases between. The CDR3 DNA is TGCGCCAGCAGCCCAAGCAGAGGGAACACTGAAGCTTTCTTT. Its translation is CASSPSRGNTEAFF.

The CDR3 DNA reads TGCGCCAGCAGCGAAGGGTCCGGAGCACCTTCCTACGAGCAGTACTTC. Residues: CASSEGSGAPSYEQYF. The V gene is TRBV4-1, the J gene TRBJ2-7; no firm D call. This CDR3 is 16 amino acids long. V lost 5 bases and J 1 base, leaving 18 bases between the germline ends. Germline assignment: CDR1 MGHRA and CDR2 YSYEKL.

J is TRBJ2-4 and V is TRBV5-6; D remains unclear. Trimming shortened V by 4 bases and J by 6 bases, and 17 bases separated the two germline ends. CDR3 length equals 15 residues. Germline-derived CDR1 and CDR2 are SGHDT and YYEEEE. The CDR3 nucleotides are TGTGCCAGCAGCCGGATGGGCAGCAAGTCAAACATTCAGTACTTC. Its translation is CASSRMGSKSNIQYF.

This rearrangement joins TRBV27 to TRBJ1-4; a possible D gene is TRBD1 (6 bases). CDR1 is MNHEY, CDR2 SMNVEV, per germline (reference sequence). Trimming pared 4 bases from V and 4 bases from J, leaving 13 bases between. The CDR3 extends over 15 amino acids. The CDR3 nucleotides read TGTGCCAGCAGTTCCTACAGGGAGAATAATGAAAAACTGTTTTTT. Translated, it gives CASSSYRENNEKLFF.

This clone appeared a single time. This chain connects TRBV9 to TRBJ2-7; D is unresolved. This CDR3 spans 13 amino acids. Trimming stripped 0 bases from V and 3 bases from J, with 7 bases between. CDR1 is SGDLS and CDR2 is YYNGEE in the germline V gene. The CDR3 DNA follows: TGTGCCAGCAGCGTAGAAGACAACTACGAGCAGTACTTC. The encoded protein is CASSVEDNYEQYF.

As for this clone: Other DNA sequences in this sample translate to the same CDR3. The V gene is TRBV5-5, the J gene TRBJ2-3; TRBD2 is a possible D gene (5 bases). V dropped 0 bases and J dropped 3 bases, with 11 bases sitting between them. The V gene's germline CDR1 is SGHKS and CDR2 YYEKEE (reference sequence). The length of the CDR3 is 15 residues. CDR3 DNA: TGTGCCAGCAGCTTGGACGGGGTGAGGACAGATACGCAGTATTTT. Translated: CASSLDGVRTDTQYF.